What follows describes a single TCR beta chain. This clonotype was recorded only once. This receptor's antigen is unknown. Per-nucleotide qualities are absent, and no much larger clonotype sits a single base away. V ends up 6 bases short and J 9 bases short, with an unmatched junction base count of 1. The CDR3 goes from the cysteine to the phenylalanine over 11 residues. Only the CDR3 portion is preserved as DNA: 33 bases, with reading frame beginning at the first base. Taken from the germline V gene, the CDR1 and CDR2 loops are MNHEY and SVGAGI. Donors were under 40 systemically healthy Caucasian individuals from Russia aged roughly 6 to 90 years. Ten milliliters of peripheral blood were drawn from each donor into EDTA-treated Vacutainer tubes. Ficoll-Paque density-gradient centrifugation was used to isolate PBMCs, with at least 7 million per sample. Trizol reagent was used to extract total RNA from the PBMCs, yielding at least 5.5 micrograms per sample. Naive CD45RAhigh/CD27high T cell percentages were measured by flow cytometry on a PBMC aliquot from every donor.

The data are from a study of blood T cells in healthy people across ages (dated by TCRdb to 2013 to 2016). Study-wide context: In model experiments, template switching captured roughly one uniquely barcoded TCR beta cDNA molecule for every two T cells. To avoid experimental bias, donors of different ages were randomly spread across the sequencing lanes. Using deep sequencing normalized with unique cDNA molecular identifiers, the study measured how TCR beta repertoire diversity changes with age. Donors were grouped into four age groups: young (average roughly 16 years), middle-aged (less than 40), aged (about 59) and long-lived (about 89). Using the same blood draw, the study looked at two additional independent replicas of 1 million unique cDNA reads for two donors, one aged 18 to 30 and the other aged 80 or older. Overall study outcomes, separate from this receptor: There was a strong correlation between observed TCR beta diversity and the percentage of naive T cells measured by flow cytometry. Bulk unsorted PBMC profiling prevented conclusive comparison of naive and antigen-experienced compartments. Observed TCR beta diversity per million T cells fell roughly linearly with age, and a significant reduction was already apparent by age approximately 40. The long-lived group showed more naive CD4+ T cells, fewer expanded clones and increased TCR diversity than the aged group, suggesting age selection. Estimates of total diversity from one million sequenced T cells were regarded as lower bounds and underestimates. Because the CMV infection status of the donors was unknown, age-related changes in expanded clonotypes may potentially have been confounded.

Library method: 5' RACE. Data came from an Illumina HiSeq 2500. A second PCR of about 6 to 12 cycles was performed with a sample-barcoded 5' primer and a J-beta primer mix. A template-switch 5' adaptor carrying 12 random nucleotides introduced a unique molecular identifier onto each TCR beta cDNA molecule. At least 3 million CDR3-containing paired-end reads were obtained from each sample. First-strand cDNA was synthesized from all RNA with the Mint cDNA synthesis kit, primed by a TRBC-specific oligonucleotide. Following uracil-DNA glycosylase treatment, all cDNA underwent a first 18-cycle PCR with the universal primers M1SS and BC2_uni_R. In the paper's pipeline: For normalization, 1 million high-quality reads were randomly selected from each sample, with every read carrying a distinct molecular identifier. Instead of being binned into consensus sequences, reads with shared molecular identifiers were discarded. MiTCR, run with a Q25 quality threshold and the strictest error-elimination algorithm, handled CDR3 identification, clonotype clustering and error correction. A nonparametric unseen species model using Euler transformation provided a lower-bound estimate of total TCR beta diversity. TCRdb reran the public reads through fastp at Q25 and MiXCR, keeping productive beta chains. Every CDR3 protein is listed once, alongside the most common genes and DNA of its rows. The V and J calls come from TCRdb's annotation, not from the publication. The sample table lists about 830,000 distinct CDR3 sequences, approximately 65% of them with a count of one. Jointly, the top ten make up roughly a quarter of the sample.

Recombination joined TRBV6-5 with TRBJ2-3; the junction holds 9 bases that match TRBD1. The sequence was collected from a man younger than 45 in good health. The sequenced sample consisted of blood. The CDR3 region has the sequence CASRDRGTQYF. The nucleotide sequence reads TGTGCCAGCAGGGACAGGGGAACGCAGTATTTT.